This T cell receptor (beta chain) stems from a study of blood T cell repertoires in COVID-19. Overall study: Specimens from acute and convalescent COVID-19 originated in the United States, Italy and Spain.

The CDR3 is 15 amino acids. J gave up 7 bases and V 3 bases, and 8 bases lay outside the gene matches. Germline CDR1 is MDHEN and CDR2 is SYDVKM. Sequenced by immunoSEQ multiplex PCR; TCRdb stores in-frame clones only, minus some. The sample holds some 150,000 clones, roughly 82% seen once. The sequencing sample was made of peripheral blood. The sequence was collected from a woman in her forties or fifties with acute or convalescent COVID-19. The chain joins TRBV28 to TRBJ2-2; TRBD2 matches at 7 bases. CDR3 DNA sequence: TGTGCCAGCAGTTTGTCCGGGAGGTATAACGGGGAGCTGTTTTTT. Protein: CASSLSGRYNGELFF.